This is a list of T cell receptor beta chains from one sample in a study of molecular identifiers for immune sequencing clone quantification. TCRdb redid the calling of the PCR reads with MiXCR, one entry per CDR3 protein. The top ten clones hold about 0.73% of a sample with over 550,000 distinct CDR3 sequences, about 25% of them seen once. Input material: naive CD8+ T cells from blood, with Jurkat cell RNA spiked in. All receptors come from a human donor in good health. Some libraries in this study had Jurkat cell RNA spiked in. Each CDR3 is given with its conserved first and last residue. The D gene is left open where the match is weak. Some rows mark clone size as missing; the rest say once, few, many or name a class of expanded clone.

d_gene: TRBD2
abundance: NA
j_gene: TRBJ2-7
v_gene: TRBV6-2/TRBV6-3
CDR3nt: TGTGCCAGCAGTGCCCCCGGACTAGCCGTCGACGAGCAGTACTTC
CDR3aa: CASSAPGLAVDEQYF

d_gene: TRBD1
abundance: NA
j_gene: TRBJ1-2
v_gene: TRBV13
CDR3nt: TGTGCCAGCAGCTTCCTGCAGGGGGCGGATGGCTACACCTTC
CDR3aa: CASSFLQGADGYTF

d_gene: NA
abundance: NA
j_gene: TRBJ2-3
v_gene: TRBV24-1
CDR3nt: TGTGCCACCGGTGATTTGATGGACGGCGCAGATACGCAGTATTTT
CDR3aa: CATGDLMDGADTQYF

d_gene: NA
abundance: NA
j_gene: TRBJ2-4
v_gene: TRBV7-9
CDR3nt: TGTGCCAGCAGCCCTCCCCTGGGGGGGGCGGGCGGCATTCAGTACTTC
CDR3aa: CASSPPLGGAGGIQYF

d_gene: TRBD2
abundance: many
j_gene: TRBJ2-1
v_gene: TRBV29-1
CDR3nt: TGCAGCGTTTCAGCGGGAGGCAGGAATGAGCAGTTCTTC
CDR3aa: CSVSAGGRNEQFF

d_gene: NA
abundance: NA
j_gene: TRBJ2-7
v_gene: TRBV6-1
CDR3nt: TGTGCCAGCAGTCTGGGGGATCCCTACGAGCAGTACTTC
CDR3aa: CASSLGDPYEQYF

d_gene: TRBD1
abundance: NA
j_gene: TRBJ1-5
v_gene: TRBV18
CDR3nt: TGTGCCGGCTCACCTCAGGGGGCCCAAGGGGGGCAGCCCCAGCATTTT
CDR3aa: CAGSPQGAQGGQPQHF

d_gene: TRBD1
abundance: few
j_gene: TRBJ1-4
v_gene: TRBV12-5
CDR3nt: TGTGCTAGTGGTTTGGGACCGGGACAGGGACTTGAAAAACTGTTTTTT
CDR3aa: CASGLGPGQGLEKLFF

d_gene: NA
abundance: many
j_gene: TRBJ2-3
v_gene: TRBV11-2
CDR3nt: TGTGCCAGCAGCTTTACGGGGGAACGTGCAGATACGCAGTATTTT
CDR3aa: CASSFTGERADTQYF

d_gene: NA
abundance: few
j_gene: TRBJ1-2
v_gene: TRBV19
CDR3nt: TGTGCCAGTACCCTGGACGGAAACTATGGCTACACCTTC
CDR3aa: CASTLDGNYGYTF

d_gene: TRBD2
abundance: many
j_gene: TRBJ2-1
v_gene: TRBV7-2
CDR3nt: TGTGCCAGCAGCTGGGGACTAGCGGGGGGATACAATGAGCAGTTCTTC
CDR3aa: CASSWGLAGGYNEQFF

d_gene: TRBD2
abundance: few
j_gene: TRBJ2-4
v_gene: TRBV7-2
CDR3nt: TGTGCCAGCAGCTTCGGACTAGCGGGGGGGAGCGAAAACATTCAGTACTTC
CDR3aa: CASSFGLAGGSENIQYF

d_gene: NA
abundance: few
j_gene: TRBJ2-1
v_gene: TRBV2
CDR3nt: TGTGCCAGCAGCGATCCTCCCTACAATGAGCAGTTCTTC
CDR3aa: CASSDPPYNEQFF

d_gene: NA
abundance: few
j_gene: TRBJ2-1
v_gene: TRBV7-9
CDR3nt: TGTGCCAGCAGCCGAGGAGGGCCCTACAATGAGCAGTTCTTC
CDR3aa: CASSRGGPYNEQFF

d_gene: NA
abundance: NA
j_gene: TRBJ2-7
v_gene: TRBV6-2/TRBV6-3
CDR3nt: TGTGCCAGCAGGTGGGGACAAGGGAAAACCTACGAGCAGGACTTC
CDR3aa: CASRWGQGKTYEQDF

d_gene: NA
abundance: many
j_gene: TRBJ2-3
v_gene: TRBV7-9
CDR3nt: TGTGCCAGCAGTAGGAGGACAGATACGCAGTATTTT
CDR3aa: CASSRRTDTQYF

d_gene: TRBD2
abundance: many
j_gene: TRBJ2-2
v_gene: TRBV29-1
CDR3nt: TGCAGCGTTGAAGAGGCAGGACTAGGGTCCGGGGAGCTGTTTTTT
CDR3aa: CSVEEAGLGSGELFF

d_gene: TRBD1
abundance: many
j_gene: TRBJ1-2
v_gene: TRBV4-1
CDR3nt: TGCGCCAGCAGCCAAAGACAGGGAGACGACTATGGCTACACCTTC
CDR3aa: CASSQRQGDDYGYTF

d_gene: NA
abundance: few
j_gene: TRBJ1-4
v_gene: TRBV6-6
CDR3nt: TGTGCCAGCAGTTACTCGTATCCTTCGGGTAATGAAAAACTGTTTTTT
CDR3aa: CASSYSYPSGNEKLFF

d_gene: NA
abundance: NA
j_gene: TRBJ1-5
v_gene: TRBV7-9
CDR3nt: TGTGCCAGCAGCTTAGTAGTAGGGGGGGCAGATAACAATCAGCCCCAGCATTTT
CDR3aa: CASSLVVGGADNNQPQHF

d_gene: NA
abundance: NA
j_gene: TRBJ2-7
v_gene: TRBV6-2/TRBV6-3
CDR3nt: TGTGCCGGCAGCTGGGACGGCCTAAACTACGAGCAGTACTTC
CDR3aa: CAGSWDGLNYEQYF

d_gene: TRBD1
abundance: few
j_gene: TRBJ2-2
v_gene: TRBV7-9
CDR3nt: TGTGCCAGCAGCCCAGCCGACAGGGGGAACACCGGGGAGCTGTTTTTT
CDR3aa: CASSPADRGNTGELFF

d_gene: NA
abundance: many
j_gene: TRBJ1-3
v_gene: TRBV9
CDR3nt: TGTGCCAGCAGCGTCAACTCTGGAAACACCATATATTTT
CDR3aa: CASSVNSGNTIYF

d_gene: NA
abundance: NA
j_gene: TRBJ2-5
v_gene: TRBV12-3/TRBV12-4
CDR3nt: TGTGCCAGCAGTTTGTTCATGGGCCAAGAGACCCAGTACTTC
CDR3aa: CASSLFMGQETQYF

d_gene: TRBD1
abundance: many
j_gene: TRBJ1-1
v_gene: TRBV12-3/TRBV12-4
CDR3nt: TGTGCCAGCAGGCCCCGGGACAGTAATGAAGCTTTCTTT
CDR3aa: CASRPRDSNEAFF

d_gene: NA
abundance: NA
j_gene: TRBJ2-7
v_gene: TRBV4-1
CDR3nt: TGCGCCAGCAGCCAAGCCGAGGGGGGGGTGATTCAGTACGAGCAGTACTTC
CDR3aa: CASSQAEGGVIQYEQYF

d_gene: NA
abundance: many
j_gene: TRBJ1-6
v_gene: TRBV4-3
CDR3nt: TGCGCCAGCAGCCAGAACTATAATTCACCCCTCCACTTT
CDR3aa: CASSQNYNSPLHF

d_gene: NA
abundance: many
j_gene: TRBJ2-3
v_gene: TRBV6-5
CDR3nt: TGTGCCAGCAGCTTCGACAGCTACACAGATACGCAGTATTTT
CDR3aa: CASSFDSYTDTQYF

d_gene: TRBD1
abundance: NA
j_gene: TRBJ1-3
v_gene: TRBV2
CDR3nt: TGTGCCAGCAGTATTGGACAGGGTGTAGGAAACACCATATATTTT
CDR3aa: CASSIGQGVGNTIYF

d_gene: NA
abundance: few
j_gene: TRBJ2-1
v_gene: TRBV19
CDR3nt: TGTGCCAGTATGGAACCTCCCGGGGCCTTAGCGCCAGACTACAATGAGCAGTTCTTC
CDR3aa: CASMEPPGALAPDYNEQFF

d_gene: NA
abundance: NA
j_gene: TRBJ1-1
v_gene: TRBV28
CDR3nt: TGTGCCAGCAGTTTATATTCAGTTGGCGTCGCTGAAGCTTTCTTT
CDR3aa: CASSLYSVGVAEAFF

d_gene: TRBD2
abundance: few
j_gene: TRBJ2-7
v_gene: TRBV18
CDR3nt: TGTGCCAGCTCACCAGAGCGGGGGGGCCCCTACGAGCAGTACTTC
CDR3aa: CASSPERGGPYEQYF